Reported below is one T cell receptor (beta chain). What it binds is unknown. The data were taken from a study of cytomegalovirus exposure and HLA in healthy donors. Primers included in the PCR were 60 Vbeta and 13 Jbeta primers. Clones were read by immunoSEQ multiplex PCR, and TCRdb kept only the in-frame ones, dropping some. The sample lists about 190,000 clones, over 80% occurring once. The length of the CDR3 is 15 residues. The germline CDR1 and CDR2 sequences are SGHRS and YFSETQ. Trimming removed 2 bases from V and 4 bases from J; junction bases left unmatched: 5. General study results and limits: Cytomegalovirus-associated status was assigned to 164 TCR beta chains. Sequencing likely produced, as an artifact, a cluster of highly shared sequence variants. The classifier reportedly diagnosed cytomegalovirus status with high specificity and sensitivity.

Input material: PBMCs. The receptor was derived from a man aged 40-49 years in good health and CMV-seropositive. The gene calls are TRBV5-1 and TRBJ2-3; 9 positions match TRBD1. This CDR3 reads CASSLRRQGADTQYF. CDR3 sequence (DNA): TGCGCCAGCAGCTTACGGAGACAGGGGGCAGATACGCAGTATTTT.